This TCR beta chain was documented in a study of blood T cell repertoires in COVID-19. Assay used: immunoSEQ multiplex PCR; TCRdb lists only in-frame clones, some missing. The sample lists 150,000 or so clones, 88% seen once, with 2% to 3% in the top ten. This clone showed up just once. From germline, CDR1 is SNHLY and CDR2 FYNNEI. The CDR3 consists of 16 residues. Trimming took 7 bases from V and 2 from J; bases not matched to a gene: 8. V and J are TRBV2 and TRBJ2-3, with TRBD1 matching over 11 bases. Sequencing was carried out using peripheral blood. This TCR was sampled from a woman between 65 and 79 years old with acute or convalescent COVID-19. CDR3 nucleotides: TGTGCCAGCAAGGACAGGGGGCTTTTGATCACAGATACGCAGTATTTT. It specifies CASKDRGLLITDTQYF.